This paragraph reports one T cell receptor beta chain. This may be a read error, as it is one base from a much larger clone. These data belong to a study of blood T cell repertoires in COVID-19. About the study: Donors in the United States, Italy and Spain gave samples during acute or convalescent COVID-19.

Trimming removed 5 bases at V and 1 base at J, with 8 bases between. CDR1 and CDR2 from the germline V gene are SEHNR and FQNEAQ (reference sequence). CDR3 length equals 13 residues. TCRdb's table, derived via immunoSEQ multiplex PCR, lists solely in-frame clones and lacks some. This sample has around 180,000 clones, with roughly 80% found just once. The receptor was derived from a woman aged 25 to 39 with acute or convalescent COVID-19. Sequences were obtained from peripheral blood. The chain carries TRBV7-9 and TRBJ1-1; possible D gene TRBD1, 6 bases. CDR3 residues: CASSQGGNTEAFF. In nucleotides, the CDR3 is TGTGCCAGCAGCCAAGGGGGGAACACTGAAGCTTTCTTT. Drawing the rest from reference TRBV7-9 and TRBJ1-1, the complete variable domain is DTGVSQNPRHKITKRGQNVTFRCDPISEHNRLYWYRQTLGQGPEFLTYFQNEAQLEKSRLLSDRFSAERPKGSFSTLEIQRTEQGDSAMYLCASSQGGNTEAFFGQGTRLTVV.